This TCR beta chain was documented in a study of CXCR3-negative and CXCR3-positive naive CD8 T cells. Study-level results: Naive cells with CXCR3 showed TRB CDR3s that were more hydrophobic than those in CXCR3-negative naive cells.

As to this clonotype: Antigen unknown.

UMI-labeled TRB cDNA libraries were prepared by 5' RACE. Reprocessing the 5' RACE reads, TCRdb reports a single entry for every CDR3 protein and omits DNA. The sample's table shows nearly 110,000 distinct CDR3 sequences. From germline, CDR1 is MGHRA and CDR2 YSYEKL. The CDR3 is 13 residues long. The chain couples TRBV4-1 to TRBJ2-2. This TCR came from a human donor in good health. Some clones in this sample may be carry-over from other donors' samples. Material: naive CXCR3+ CD8+ T cells from blood. Subset denoted: CD45RO-CCR7+CD27+CD95- naive CD8+ T cells expressing CXCR3 (TNR3+). CDR3 sequence reads: CASSQVGTGELFF.